One and the same sample provided the 32 T cell receptor beta chains below, sequenced in a study of human T cells and chemical hapten exposure (dated by TCRdb to the early 2020s). Unfractionated whole blood was collected in Tempus Blood RNA tubes, and total RNA was extracted from that blood. The library was produced with 5' RACE. This sample was sequenced with an Illumina MiSeq. TCRdb redid the processing of the public reads, applying fastp at Q25 and MiXCR, and retained in-frame beta chains. Identical CDR3 proteins give one entry, which carries the most common genes and DNA. For this sample the table gives tens of thousands of distinct CDR3 sequences, of which roughly 8.4% were detected only once. 2% to 2.5% of the sample lies in the top ten. The receptors were sampled from a male donor in good health.

This clonotype was picked up many times. This CDR3 reads CSASSHSTYGYTF. The CDR3 DNA reads TGCAGTGCTTCATCCCACAGCACCTATGGCTACACCTTC. This sequence joins TRBV20-1 and TRBJ1-2; unclear D gene. CDR3 length: 13 residues. The V gene's germline CDR1 is DFQATT and CDR2 SNEGSKA (reference sequence). The V end lost 5 bases, the J end lost 4 bases, and 14 bases lay between the germline ends.

This clonotype was seen a few times. J is TRBJ1-1 and V is TRBV12-5; TRBD1 matches 9 bases. The ends lost 4 bases at V and 5 bases at J; junction bases unmatched: 8. CDR3 length: 15 residues. CDR1 LGHNT and CDR2 FRNRAP come from the germline V gene. The CDR3 sequence: CASGSRGTGNTEAFF. In DNA form, the CDR3 reads TGTGCTAGTGGTTCGAGGGGGACAGGGAATACTGAAGCTTTCTTT.

This clonotype was counted ten times or more. V is TRBV9 and J is TRBJ2-4, with D possibly TRBD1 on 6 matching bases. Germline lookup yields CDR1 SGDLS and CDR2 YYNGEE. CDR3 length: 15 amino acids. The germline V and J ends were trimmed by 4 bases and 6 bases, with 17 bases remaining between them. CDR3 nucleotide sequence: TGTGCCAGCAGCACGACAGGACAGACGGGAAACATTCAGTACTTC. This translates into CASSTTGQTGNIQYF. The full variable domain, rest sourced from reference TRBV9 and TRBJ2-4, is DSGVTQTPKHLITATGQRVTLRCSPRSGDLSVYWYQQSLDQGLQFLIQYYNGEERAKGNILERFSAQQFPDLHSELNLSSLELGDSALYFCASSTTGQTGNIQYFGAGTRLSVL.

There are a few counts of this clonotype. In nucleotides, the CDR3 is TGTGCCAGCAGTTTATCGAGGGGCAATGAGCAGTTCTTC. Translation: CASSLSRGNEQFF. The genes are TRBV27 and TRBJ2-1; D assignment may be TRBD1 or TRBD2 (5 bases each). Germline V gene lookup returns CDR1 MNHEY and CDR2 SMNVEV (reference sequence). CDR3 size: 13 residues. V dropped 0 bases and J dropped 6 bases, with 6 bases sitting between them.

This clonotype came up a few times. CDR3 sequence (DNA): TGTGCCAGCAGCCTGAGGACAGGGGGCGCCTATAATGAAAAACTGTTTTTT. This gives the protein CASSLRTGGAYNEKLFF. The genes are TRBV11-2 and TRBJ1-4; TRBD1 agrees at 11 bases. This CDR3 comprises 17 residues. V dropped 5 bases and J dropped 4; count of bases not matched to a gene: 9. Per germline, CDR1 SGHAT and CDR2 FQNNGV.

This clonotype was observed at least ten times. The rearrangement joins TRBV9 to TRBJ1-1, with D unclear. The CDR3 sequence is 15 residues long. With 0 bases removed from V and 0 bases from J, the gap between germline ends came to 9 bases. Germline V gene lookup returns CDR1 SGDLS and CDR2 YYNGEE. Written as DNA, the CDR3 is TGTGCCAGCAGCGTAGAGGAGGGAATGAACACTGAAGCTTTCTTT. Residues: CASSVEEGMNTEAFF.

This clonotype was picked up many times. The CDR3 spells CASSPGYSYEQYF. CDR3 nucleotide sequence: TGTGCCAGCAGCCCGGGCTACTCCTACGAGCAGTACTTC. V is TRBV7-2 and J is TRBJ2-7; D call uncertain. This CDR3 is built from 13 residues. Trimming removed 5 bases from V and 0 bases from J, with 8 bases in between. Germline lookup yields CDR1 SGHTA and CDR2 FQGNSA.

The sample holds a few counts of this clonotype. This sequence joins TRBV20-1 and TRBJ1-4; 9 bases are shared with TRBD1. Germline CDR1 is DFQATT and CDR2 is SNEGSKA (reference sequence). The CDR3 covers 13 residues. Germline trimming cut 4 bases from V and 8 bases from J; bases unmatched to any gene: 5. CDR3 nucleotide sequence: TGCAGTGCTACCGGGACAGGGAACGAAAAACTGTTTTTT. Encoded protein: CSATGTGNEKLFF.

This clonotype was observed a handful of times. V is TRBV12-3 or TRBV12-4 and J is TRBJ1-1; the D is unclear. V lost 2 bases, J lost 0 bases, and 7 bases lay in between. CDR3 length: 14 residues. The CDR3 DNA reads as TGTGCCAGCAGTTTACGGAACATGAACACTGAAGCTTTCTTT. Protein product: CASSLRNMNTEAFF.

This clonotype occurred a few times. The gene calls are TRBV6-1 and TRBJ1-2; 8 bases map to TRBD1. The germline V gene encodes CDR1 MNHNS and CDR2 SASEGT. The CDR3 extends over 16 amino acids. V trimming: 0 bases; J trimming: 4 bases; junction bases outside the gene matches: 7. As DNA, the CDR3 is TGTGCCAGCAGTGAAGCTTGGACAGGGCGACTCTATGGCTACACCTTC. This translates into CASSEAWTGRLYGYTF.

In its sample, this clonotype was seen many times. The CDR3 sequence is CASSLPTGGVTNEKLFF. As DNA, the CDR3 is TGTGCCAGCAGCCTCCCTACAGGGGGCGTGACTAATGAAAAACTGTTTTTT. The V call is TRBV7-3, the J call TRBJ1-4, with 9 nucleotides matching TRBD1. The CDR3 has 17 amino acids. Germline CDR1 is SGHTA and CDR2 is FQGTGA. V shed 5 bases and J 2 bases; nucleotides not matched to a gene: 9.

This clonotype has at least ten counts. The chain has TRBV4-3 and TRBJ1-1; D perhaps matches TRBD1 (6 bases). Germline CDR1 is LGHNA and CDR2 is YSLEER. V was shortened by 0 bases and J by 4 bases, with 12 bases between the two germline ends. This CDR3 comprises 15 residues. The CDR3 DNA reads TGCGCCAGCAGCCAAGATAACAGGGCTACCACTGAAGCTTTCTTT. This sequence encodes CASSQDNRATTEAFF.

This clonotype showed up just a few times. The chain links TRBV6-5 to TRBJ1-5; the D gene is possibly TRBD1 (5 bases). This CDR3 is built from 18 residues. The germline V gene encodes CDR1 MNHEY and CDR2 SVGAGI. V lost 1 base to trimming and J lost 2 bases, with 18 bases between them. The chain's CDR3 is CASSYWGGRRGGNQPQHF. CDR3 DNA sequence: TGTGCCAGCAGTTACTGGGGGGGGAGGCGGGGAGGCAATCAGCCCCAGCATTTT.

V gene TRBV3-1 combines with J gene TRBJ2-2, with 9 bases aligning to TRBD2. The germline V gene encodes CDR1 LGHDT and CDR2 YNNKEL (reference sequence). The CDR3 length is 17 residues. With 3 bases clipped from V and 0 bases from J, the junction kept 5 bases outside the gene matches. The CDR3 loop is CASSQPGLASNTGELFF. The CDR3 nucleotides are TGTGCCAGCAGCCAGCCCGGACTAGCGTCGAACACCGGGGAGCTGTTTTTT.

This clonotype was counted a few times. This sequence joins TRBV29-1 and TRBJ1-1, with D unresolved. The CDR3 length is 11 residues. Germline lookup yields CDR1 SQVTM and CDR2 ANQGSEA. V was cut by 5 bases and J by 0 bases, with 4 bases left in between. CDR3 coding DNA: TGCAGCGTTTTTATGAACACTGAAGCTTTCTTT. Its protein product is CSVFMNTEAFF.

The chain combines TRBV18 with TRBJ1-1; D remains unclear. This CDR3 spans 13 amino acids. With 8 bases removed from V and 2 bases from J, the gap between germline ends came to 12 bases. Germline V CDR1 and CDR2: KGHSH, LQKENI. The CDR3, as DNA: TGTGCCAGCCTTAGGACGGGAAACACTGAAGCTTTCTTT. It is translated as CASLRTGNTEAFF.

This clonotype was detected many times. The V gene is TRBV20-1, the J gene TRBJ2-4, with D maybe TRBD1 (6 bases). The ends were cut back, 3 bases at V and 0 bases at J, with 21 bases in the middle. The CDR3 length is 18 residues. Germline CDR1 reads DFQATT; CDR2 reads SNEGSKA (reference sequence). The CDR3 DNA is TGCAGTGCTAGGGGGTTTTACAGGGCTCTCCTAGCCAAAAACATTCAGTACTTC. Protein sequence: CSARGFYRALLAKNIQYF.

Only a few counts were recorded for this clonotype. The chain employs TRBV19 and TRBJ2-1, with unresolved D. Trimming took 0 bases from V and 8 from J, leaving 5 bases between them. The CDR3 covers 12 residues. Per the germline V gene, CDR1 is LNHDA and CDR2 is SQIVND (reference sequence). The CDR3: CASSIDGDEQFF. The CDR3 bases are TGTGCCAGTAGTATAGATGGAGATGAGCAGTTCTTC. Variable domain in full (rest from reference TRBV19 and TRBJ2-1): DGGITQSPKYLFRKEGQNVTLSCEQNLNHDAMYWYRQDPGQGLRLIYYSQIVNDFQKGDIAEGYSVSREKKESFPLTVTSAQKNPTAFYLCASSIDGDEQFFGPGTRLTVL.

Remarks on this clonotype: A read error is possible here, since a much larger clone lies one base away. V gene TRBV16 combines with J gene TRBJ1-3; 7 nucleotides match TRBD1. Per germline, CDR1 KGHSY and CDR2 FQNENV. The CDR3 covers 17 residues. This chain's CDR3 is CVSSQSVPGGSGNTIYF. DNA for the CDR3: TGTGTCAGCAGCCAATCGGTTCCAGGGGGCTCTGGAAACACCATATATTTT.

A few counts support this clonotype. The rearrangement joins TRBV6-5 to TRBJ2-7, with D unresolved. Germline V gene data show CDR1 as MNHEY and CDR2 as SVGAGI. V was pared by 6 bases and J by 3 bases, with 12 bases between. The CDR3 runs to 13 residues. The CDR3 nucleotides are TGTGCCAGCAGGTCGCAACAGAGCTACGAGCAGTACTTC. Translated: CASRSQQSYEQYF.

This clonotype appeared many times. The rearrangement joins TRBV12-3 or TRBV12-4 to TRBJ2-2; possible D gene TRBD2, 5 bases. The ends were cut back, 5 bases at V and 6 bases at J, with 10 bases in the middle. This CDR3 spans 13 amino acids. Here the CDR3 DNA reads TGTGCCAGCAGTCTGAGGGTTGCCGGGGAGCTGTTTTTT. Translation: CASSLRVAGELFF.

This clonotype has ten or more counts. This chain connects TRBV4-2 to TRBJ2-7; 10 bases agree with TRBD2. CDR3 length equals 17 residues. CDR1 is LGHNA and CDR2 is YNFKEQ in the germline V gene. V gave up 0 bases and J gave up 7 bases; unmatched junction bases: 12. The CDR3 is CASSQDSPSSGRSEQYF. CDR3 nucleotides: TGTGCCAGCAGCCAAGATAGTCCGAGTAGCGGGAGGTCGGAGCAGTACTTC.

V and J are TRBV27 and TRBJ1-1, with D unclear. The CDR3 spans 17 residues. Trimming removed 5 bases at V and 0 bases at J, with 19 bases between. CDR1 is MNHEY, CDR2 SMNVEV, per germline (reference sequence). CDR3: CASSLLAASNMNTEAFF. The CDR3 DNA is TGTGCCAGCAGTCTACTGGCAGCATCGAACATGAACACTGAAGCTTTCTTT.

Ten or more counts support this clonotype. The chain combines TRBV6-5 with TRBJ1-6, with TRBD1 identical over 8 bases. V dropped 4 bases and J dropped 5; count of bases not matched to a gene: 4. CDR1 MNHEY and CDR2 SVGAGI come from the germline V gene. This CDR3 has 15 residues. CDR3 coding DNA: TGTGCCAGCAGTTCTCGGACAGGGAATAATTCACCCCTCCACTTT. This sequence encodes CASSSRTGNNSPLHF.

This clonotype was observed a few times. This chain links TRBV3-1 with TRBJ2-2, with 8 bases that match TRBD2. The CDR3 covers 17 residues. With V trimmed by 1 base and J by 5 bases, 9 bases remained unmatched. CDR1 and CDR2 (germline): LGHDT, YNNKEL (reference sequence). Written as DNA, the CDR3 is TGTGCCAGCAGCCAAGCCCAGCGGGAGTATGGTACCGGGGAGCTGTTTTTT. Its protein product is CASSQAQREYGTGELFF.

There are a few counts of this clonotype. V gene TRBV5-1 combines with J gene TRBJ1-2; no clear D gene. The CDR3 sequence is 15 residues long. The V end was cut by 1 base, the J end by 6 bases, with 16 bases between. The germline V gene has CDR1 SGHRS and CDR2 YFSETQ. The CDR3 DNA follows: TGCGCCAGCAGCTTGCAATCGGGGTTTCTCGATGGCTACACCTTC. Amino acid sequence: CASSLQSGFLDGYTF.

This clonotype has ten or more counts. The chain combines TRBV29-1 with TRBJ2-5; 8 bases map to TRBD2. CDR1 is SQVTM and CDR2 is ANQGSEA in the germline V gene. The CDR3 runs to 12 residues. After removal of 5 bases from V and 10 bases from J, the junction contained 9 bases not matched to a gene. CDR3 sequence reads: CSVHLAGGDQYF. The CDR3 nucleotides are TGCAGCGTTCATCTAGCGGGCGGGGACCAGTACTTC.

The chain is built from TRBV15 and TRBJ1-6; possible D gene TRBD1, 6 bases. Between the trimmed V and J ends, which lost 1 base and 8 bases, there was a span of 21 bases. Germline-derived CDR1 and CDR2 are LNHNV and YYDKDF (reference sequence). This CDR3 spans 18 amino acids. The CDR3, as DNA: TGTGCCACCAGCAGAGGGGGGGGTGCAGGGGCCGGCTATTCACCCCTCCACTTT. The encoded protein is CATSRGGGAGAGYSPLHF.

In this sample, this clonotype turned up many times. The CDR3 nucleotides are TGCAGCGTTGCGGGGCAGGGCTACACCTTC. Protein: CSVAGQGYTF. The rearrangement uses TRBV29-1 and TRBJ1-2, with D tentatively TRBD1 (5 bases). The V end lost 4 bases, the J end lost 8 bases, and 8 bases lay between the germline ends. This CDR3 has 10 residues. Germline lookup yields CDR1 SQVTM and CDR2 ANQGSEA.

In its sample, this clonotype was seen many times. V usage is TRBV7-2 and J usage is TRBJ1-5; 9 nucleotides align to TRBD1. CDR1 and CDR2 (germline): SGHTA, FQGNSA. J was trimmed by 5 bases and V by 1 base; bases with no gene match: 0. This CDR3 is built from 14 residues. The CDR3 reads CASSLGDRDQPQHF. The CDR3 nucleotides read TGTGCCAGCAGCTTAGGGGACAGGGATCAGCCCCAGCATTTT.

This chain connects TRBV6-5 to TRBJ2-1; possibly TRBD1 for D (6 bases). V lost 7 bases and J lost 2, with 12 bases in between. This CDR3 spans 14 amino acids. Germline loops: CDR1 MNHEY, CDR2 SVGAGI. The CDR3, as DNA: TGTGCCAGCACGGACAGAGATACCTACAATGAGCAGTTCTTC. Residues: CASTDRDTYNEQFF.

This clonotype was counted a few times. As DNA, the CDR3 is TGTGCCAGCGGTCCGACTAGCGGGAGTAACTATGAGCAGTTCTTC. Protein: CASGPTSGSNYEQFF. The V gene is TRBV25-1, the J gene TRBJ2-1; TRBD2 matches 12 bases. This CDR3 is built from 15 residues. Trimming cost V 8 bases and J 8 bases; bases outside gene matches: 10. Germline V lookup: CDR1 MGHDK, CDR2 SYGVNS.